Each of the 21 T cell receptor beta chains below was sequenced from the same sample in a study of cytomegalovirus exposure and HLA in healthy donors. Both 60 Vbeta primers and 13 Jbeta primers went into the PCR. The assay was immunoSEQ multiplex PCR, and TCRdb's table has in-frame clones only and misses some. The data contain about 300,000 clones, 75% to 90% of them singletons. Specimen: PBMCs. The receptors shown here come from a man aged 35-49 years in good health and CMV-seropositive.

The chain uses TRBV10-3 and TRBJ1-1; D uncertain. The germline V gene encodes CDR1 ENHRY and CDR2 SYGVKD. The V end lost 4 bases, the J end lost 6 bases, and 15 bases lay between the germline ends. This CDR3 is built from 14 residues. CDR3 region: CAISGRAPGAEAFF. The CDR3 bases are TGTGCCATCAGTGGGCGCGCCCCCGGGGCTGAAGCTTTCTTT.

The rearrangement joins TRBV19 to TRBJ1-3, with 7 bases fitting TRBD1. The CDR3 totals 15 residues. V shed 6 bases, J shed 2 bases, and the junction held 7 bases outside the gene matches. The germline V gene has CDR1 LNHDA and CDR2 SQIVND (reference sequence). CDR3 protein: CASSYGQVAGNTIYF. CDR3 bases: TGTGCCAGTAGCTATGGACAGGTAGCTGGAAACACCATATATTTT.

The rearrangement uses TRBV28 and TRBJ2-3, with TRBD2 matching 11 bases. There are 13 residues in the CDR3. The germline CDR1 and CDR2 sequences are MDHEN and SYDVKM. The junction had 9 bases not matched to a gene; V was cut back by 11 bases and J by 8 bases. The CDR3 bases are TGTGCCTTAGCGGGAGGGCCCCTCGGTACGCAGTATTTT. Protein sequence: CALAGGPLGTQYF.

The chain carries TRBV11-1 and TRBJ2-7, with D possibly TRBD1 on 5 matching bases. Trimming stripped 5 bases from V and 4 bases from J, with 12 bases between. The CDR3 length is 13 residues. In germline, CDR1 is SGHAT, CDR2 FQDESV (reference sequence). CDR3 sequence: CASSRGAWYEQYF. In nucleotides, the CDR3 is TGTGCCAGCAGCAGGGGTGCCTGGTACGAGCAGTACTTC.

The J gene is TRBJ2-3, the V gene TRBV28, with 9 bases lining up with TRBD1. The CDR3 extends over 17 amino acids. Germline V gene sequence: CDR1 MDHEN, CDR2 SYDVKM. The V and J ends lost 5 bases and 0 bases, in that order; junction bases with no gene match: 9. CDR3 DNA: TGTGCCAGCAGTACAAGGACAGGGGCCCTTAGCACAGATACGCAGTATTTT. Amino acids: CASSTRTGALSTDTQYF.

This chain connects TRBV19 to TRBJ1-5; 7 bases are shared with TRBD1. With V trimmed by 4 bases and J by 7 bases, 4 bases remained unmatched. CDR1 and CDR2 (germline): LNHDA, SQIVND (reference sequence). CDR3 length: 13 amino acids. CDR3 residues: CASSTRDRQPQHF. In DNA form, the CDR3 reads TGTGCCAGTAGTACCCGGGACAGACAGCCCCAGCATTTT.

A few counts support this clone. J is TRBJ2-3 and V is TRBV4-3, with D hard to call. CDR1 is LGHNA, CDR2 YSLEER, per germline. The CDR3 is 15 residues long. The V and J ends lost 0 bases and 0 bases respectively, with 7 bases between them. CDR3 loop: CASSQEAGSTDTQYF. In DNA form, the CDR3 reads TGCGCCAGCAGCCAAGAAGCCGGGAGCACAGATACGCAGTATTTT.

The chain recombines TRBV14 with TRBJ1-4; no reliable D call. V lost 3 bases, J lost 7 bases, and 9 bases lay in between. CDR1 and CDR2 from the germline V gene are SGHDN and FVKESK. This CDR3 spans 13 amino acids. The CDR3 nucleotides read TGTGCCAGCAGCCATAGAACGGGTGAAAAACTGTTTTTT. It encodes CASSHRTGEKLFF.

The CDR3 nucleotides are TGTGCCAGCAGTGAAAGAGTGACTACCCACACAGATACGCAGTATTTT. The encoded protein is CASSERVTTHTDTQYF. The rearrangement joins TRBV2 to TRBJ2-3, with D possibly being TRBD2 (5 bases). Deletions cut 2 bases from V and 2 bases from J, with 14 bases between. Germline CDR1 is SNHLY and CDR2 is FYNNEI. The CDR3 sequence is 16 residues long. Together with reference TRBV2 and TRBJ2-3, the CDR3 gives the full variable domain: EPEVTQTPSHQVTQMGQEVILRCVPISNHLYFYWYRQILGQKVEFLVSFYNNEISEKSEIFDDQFSVERPDGSNFTLKIRSTKLEDSAMYFCASSERVTTHTDTQYFGPGTRLTVL.

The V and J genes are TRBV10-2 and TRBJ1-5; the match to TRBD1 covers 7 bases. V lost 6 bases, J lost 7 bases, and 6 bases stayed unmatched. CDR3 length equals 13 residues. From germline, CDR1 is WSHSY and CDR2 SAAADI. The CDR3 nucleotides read TGCGCCAGCAGCGCCGACAGGGTGCAGCCCCAGCATTTT. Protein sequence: CASSADRVQPQHF.

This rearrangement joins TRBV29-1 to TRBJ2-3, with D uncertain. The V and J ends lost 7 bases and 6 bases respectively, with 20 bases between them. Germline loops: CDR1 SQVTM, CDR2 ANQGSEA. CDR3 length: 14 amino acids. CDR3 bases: TGCAGCGCACGGTCCCGGGTCGAACGGGATACGCAGTATTTT. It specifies CSARSRVERDTQYF.

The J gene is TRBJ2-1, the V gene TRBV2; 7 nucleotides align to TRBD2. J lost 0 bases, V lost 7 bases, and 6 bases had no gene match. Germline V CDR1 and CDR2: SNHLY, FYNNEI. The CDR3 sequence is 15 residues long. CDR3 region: CASTPTGGSYNEQFF. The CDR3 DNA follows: TGTGCCAGCACCCCCACGGGGGGCTCCTACAATGAGCAGTTCTTC.

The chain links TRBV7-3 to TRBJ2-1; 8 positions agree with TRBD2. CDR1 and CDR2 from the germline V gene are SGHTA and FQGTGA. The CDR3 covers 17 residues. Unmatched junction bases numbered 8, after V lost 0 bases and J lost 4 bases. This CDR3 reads CASSLTWVAGSYNEQFF. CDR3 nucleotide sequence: TGTGCCAGCAGCTTAACGTGGGTAGCGGGATCTTACAATGAGCAGTTCTTC.

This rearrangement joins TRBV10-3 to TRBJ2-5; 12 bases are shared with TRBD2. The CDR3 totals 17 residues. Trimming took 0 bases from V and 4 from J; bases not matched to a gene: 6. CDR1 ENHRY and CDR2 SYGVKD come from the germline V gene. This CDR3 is CAISESRTSGIAETQYF. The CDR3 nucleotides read TGTGCCATCAGTGAGTCAAGGACTAGCGGGATTGCAGAGACCCAGTACTTC.

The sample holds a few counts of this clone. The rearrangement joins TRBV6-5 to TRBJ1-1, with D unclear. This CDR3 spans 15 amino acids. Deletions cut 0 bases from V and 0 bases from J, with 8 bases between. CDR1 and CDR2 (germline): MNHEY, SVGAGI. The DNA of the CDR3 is TGTGCCAGCAGTTACTCGAATAGTGTGAACACTGAAGCTTTCTTT. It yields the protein CASSYSNSVNTEAFF.

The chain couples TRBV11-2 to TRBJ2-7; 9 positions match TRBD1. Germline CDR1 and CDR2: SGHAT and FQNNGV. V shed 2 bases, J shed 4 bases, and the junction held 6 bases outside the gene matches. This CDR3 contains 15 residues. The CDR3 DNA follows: TGTGCCAGCAGCTTAATAACAGGGGGCCGGTACGAGCAGTACTTC. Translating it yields CASSLITGGRYEQYF.

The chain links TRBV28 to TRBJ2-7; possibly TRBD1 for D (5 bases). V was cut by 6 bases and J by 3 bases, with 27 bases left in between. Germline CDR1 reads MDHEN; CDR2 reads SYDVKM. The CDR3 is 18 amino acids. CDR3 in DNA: TGTGCCAGCAGCCCTTACGCAGGGTTCGCATCCCCAAGCTACGAGCAGTACTTC. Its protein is CASSPYAGFASPSYEQYF.

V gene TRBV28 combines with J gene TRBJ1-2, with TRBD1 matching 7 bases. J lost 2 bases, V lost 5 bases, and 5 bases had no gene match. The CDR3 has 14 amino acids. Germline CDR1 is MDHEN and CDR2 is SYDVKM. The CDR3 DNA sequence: TGTGCCAGCAGTCGGGACAGATGGAACTATGGCTACACCTTC. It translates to CASSRDRWNYGYTF.

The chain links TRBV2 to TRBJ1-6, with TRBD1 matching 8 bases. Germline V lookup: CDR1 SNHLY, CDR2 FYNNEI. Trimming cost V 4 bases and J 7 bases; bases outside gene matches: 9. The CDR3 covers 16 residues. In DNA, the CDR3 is TGTGCCAGCAGTGGAGCCGGACAGGGAGGAAATTCACCCCTCCACTTT. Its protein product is CASSGAGQGGNSPLHF.

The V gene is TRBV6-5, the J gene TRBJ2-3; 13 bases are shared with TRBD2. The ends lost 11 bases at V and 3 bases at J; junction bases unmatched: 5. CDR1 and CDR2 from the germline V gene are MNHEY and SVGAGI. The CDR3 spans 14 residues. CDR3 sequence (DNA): TGTGCCTCACGGACTAGCGGGAGTACAGATACGCAGTATTTT. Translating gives CASRTSGSTDTQYF.

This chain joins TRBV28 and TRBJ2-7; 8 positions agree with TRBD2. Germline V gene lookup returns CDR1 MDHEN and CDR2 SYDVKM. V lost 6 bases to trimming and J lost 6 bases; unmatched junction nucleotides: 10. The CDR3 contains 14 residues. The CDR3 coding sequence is TGTGCCAGCAGACCTCCGGGACTAGGGGGCGAGCAGTACTTC. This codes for CASRPPGLGGEQYF.